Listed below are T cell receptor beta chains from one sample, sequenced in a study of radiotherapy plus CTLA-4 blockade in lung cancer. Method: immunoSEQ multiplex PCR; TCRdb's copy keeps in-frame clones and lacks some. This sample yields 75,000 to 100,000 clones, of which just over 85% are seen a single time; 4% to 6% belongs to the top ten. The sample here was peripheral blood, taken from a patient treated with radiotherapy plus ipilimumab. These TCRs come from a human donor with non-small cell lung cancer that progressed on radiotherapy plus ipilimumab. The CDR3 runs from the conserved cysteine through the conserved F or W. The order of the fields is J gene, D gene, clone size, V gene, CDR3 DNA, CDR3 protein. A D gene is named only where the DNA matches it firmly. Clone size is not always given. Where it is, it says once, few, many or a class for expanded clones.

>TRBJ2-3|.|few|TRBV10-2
TGCGCCAGTCGTGGGCTGGCTAGCACAGATACGCAGTATTTT
CASRGLASTDTQYF
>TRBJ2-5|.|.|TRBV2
TGTGCCAGCAACTTGCCGCAGCAGGGGTATCGAGAGACCCAGTACTTC
CASNLPQQGYRETQYF
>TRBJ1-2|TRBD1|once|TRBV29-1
TGCAGCATATCAACAGGGGGCGGAGGGTATGGCTACACCTTC
CSISTGGGGYGYTF
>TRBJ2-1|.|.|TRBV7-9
TGTGCCAGCAGGCCGGGACCTGGCAATGAGCAGTTCTTC
CASRPGPGNEQFF
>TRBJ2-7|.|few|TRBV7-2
TGTGCCAGCAGCTTAGTTCACTCCGGTTACGAGCAGTACTTC
CASSLVHSGYEQYF
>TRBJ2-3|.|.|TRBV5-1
TGCGCCAGCAGCTTGCTGCAGGGGACAGATACGCAGTATTTT
CASSLLQGTDTQYF
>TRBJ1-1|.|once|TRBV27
TGTGCCAGCAGTTTAGGTCCCGGGGCAGAAACTGAAGCTTTCTTT
CASSLGPGAETEAFF
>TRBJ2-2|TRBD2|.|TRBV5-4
TGTGCCAGCAGCTTGGTTGGACTAGCGGGAGCGGTTGGCGGGGAGCTGTTTTTT
CASSLVGLAGAVGGELFF
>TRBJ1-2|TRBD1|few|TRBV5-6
TGTGCCAGCAGCTTGGTCGGACAGGGTGGTGGCTACACCTTC
CASSLVGQGGGYTF
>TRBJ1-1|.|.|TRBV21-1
TGTGCCAGCAGCAAAGTTGATTGGTTTGGATGGGCTTTCTTT
CASSKVDWFGWAFF
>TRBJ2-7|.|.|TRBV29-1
TGCAGCGTTGAGGAGGGCAGGGTGAGAGAGCAGTACTTC
CSVEEGRVREQYF
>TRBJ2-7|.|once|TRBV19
TGTGCCAGTAGTAGGGGTACGAGGTACGAGCAGTACTTC
CASSRGTRYEQYF
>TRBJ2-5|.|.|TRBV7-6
TGTGCCAGCAGCTTAGGTGGATTAGGGCACCAGTACTTC
CASSLGGLGHQYF
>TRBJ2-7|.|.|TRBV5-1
TGCGCCAGCAGCTTGGGGGGACCCGAAGGGGAGCAGTACTTC
CASSLGGPEGEQYF
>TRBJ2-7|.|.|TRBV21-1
TGTGCCAGCAGGTCTAGCGGGAGGGCGTTGGAGCAGTACTTC
CASRSSGRALEQYF
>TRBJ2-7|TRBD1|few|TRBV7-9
TGTGCCAGCAGCTATGGGACAGCAGGGAGCTACGAGCAGTACTTC
CASSYGTAGSYEQYF
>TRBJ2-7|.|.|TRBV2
TGTGCCAGCAGTGAAGGGACAGTTCACCTCTACGAGCAGTACTTC
CASSEGTVHLYEQYF
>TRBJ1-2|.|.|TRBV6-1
TGTGCCAGCAGTGAAGCTATGGACAGTCGGGGCTACACCTTC
CASSEAMDSRGYTF
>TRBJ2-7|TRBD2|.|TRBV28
TGTGCCAGCAGTTTATCGGCGGGAGGGTCTCTCGAGCAGTACTTC
CASSLSAGGSLEQYF
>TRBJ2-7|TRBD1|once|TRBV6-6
TGTGCCAGCAGTGGCCGGGACAGGGGGACCCTCGAGCAGTACTTC
CASSGRDRGTLEQYF
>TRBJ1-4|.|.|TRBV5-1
TGCGCCAGCAGCTTGGATGGGCGGATCACAACTAATGAAAAACTGTTTTTT
CASSLDGRITTNEKLFF
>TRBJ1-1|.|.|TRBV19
TGTGCCAGTAGGCCATTAAGACAGTACATGAACACTGAAGCTTTCTTT
CASRPLRQYMNTEAFF
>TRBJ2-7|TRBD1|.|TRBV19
TGTGCCAGTAGTGTCCGACAGGGCCCCTACGAGCAGTACTTC
CASSVRQGPYEQYF
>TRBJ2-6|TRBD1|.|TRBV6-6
TGTGCCACCAAGGGGACAGTCTCTGGGGCCAACGTCCTGACTTTC
CATKGTVSGANVLTF
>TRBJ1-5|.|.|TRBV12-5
TGTGCTAGTGGCCCCGTTGGGGGCAATCAGCCCCAGCATTTT
CASGPVGGNQPQHF
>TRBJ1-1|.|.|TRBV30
TGTGCCTGGGATCCAGGGGCTTCGAACACTGAAGCTTTCTTT
CAWDPGASNTEAFF
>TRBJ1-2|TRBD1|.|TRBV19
TGTGCCAGTAGTATAACAGGGGCTAACTATGGCTACACCTTC
CASSITGANYGYTF
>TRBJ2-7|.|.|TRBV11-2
TGTGCCAGCACCCTGGGGGCAGAGCAGTACTTC
CASTLGAEQYF
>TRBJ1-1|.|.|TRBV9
TGTGCCAGTTACGGGGGGAATATGAACACTGAAGCTTTCTTT
CASYGGNMNTEAFF
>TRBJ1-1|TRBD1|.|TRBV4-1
TGCGCCAGCAGCAAGGGACAGGGGGCCTTCACTGAAGCTTTCTTT
CASSKGQGAFTEAFF
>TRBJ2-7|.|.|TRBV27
TGTGCCAGCAGTTGGGGGCGGGGCGCGAACTACGAGCAGTACTTC
CASSWGRGANYEQYF
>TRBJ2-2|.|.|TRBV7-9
TGTGCCAGCAGCTTGTCTAATCTTTTATCCGGGGAGCTGTTTTTT
CASSLSNLLSGELFF
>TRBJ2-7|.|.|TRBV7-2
TGTGCCAGCAGTCGTAGTAGATACGAGCAGTACTTC
CASSRSRYEQYF
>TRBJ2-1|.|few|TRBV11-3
TGTGCCAGCAGCTTATTTGCGGGTAGTTCCTACAATGAGCAGTTCTTC
CASSLFAGSSYNEQFF
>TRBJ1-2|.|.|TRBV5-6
TGTGCCAGCAGCTTGTTTGACAGTGTGTATGGCTACACCTTC
CASSLFDSVYGYTF
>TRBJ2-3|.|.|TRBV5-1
TGCGCCAGCAGCGCAAGGGACAAAGATACGCAGTATTTT
CASSARDKDTQYF
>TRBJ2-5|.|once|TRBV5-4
TGTGCCAGCAGCTCAAAAGCGGAGGGAGGTGAGACCCAGTACTTC
CASSSKAEGGETQYF
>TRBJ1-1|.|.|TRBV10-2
TGCGCCACTTTGGGAGCCACTGAAGCTTTCTTT
CATLGATEAFF
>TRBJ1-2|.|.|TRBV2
TGTGCCAGCCCGGGACGTAACCCCCCAGGCTACACCTTC
CASPGRNPPGYTF
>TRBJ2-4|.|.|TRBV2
TGTGCCAGCAGTGTTTGGGAAACCAAAAACATTCAGTACTTC
CASSVWETKNIQYF
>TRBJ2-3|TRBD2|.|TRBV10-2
TGCGCCAGCCGGAGCGGGAGTATCGCGGATACGCAGTATTTT
CASRSGSIADTQYF
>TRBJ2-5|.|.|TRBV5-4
TGTGCCAGCAATCAGAAGGGGGACCAAGAGACCCAGTACTTC
CASNQKGDQETQYF
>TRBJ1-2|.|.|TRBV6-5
TGTGCCAGCCAGCAGGGACGATTCGGGTATGGCTACACCTTC
CASQQGRFGYGYTF
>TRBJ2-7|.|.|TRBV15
TGTGCCACCAGCAGAGTACGCGGGTACGAGCAGTACTTC
CATSRVRGYEQYF
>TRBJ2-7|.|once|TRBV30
TGTGCCTGGAGTGGTAGCGGTTCGGGCGAGCAGTACTTC
CAWSGSGSGEQYF
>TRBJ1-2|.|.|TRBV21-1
TGTGCCAGCAAAGGGGGACATTCGGACTATGGCTACACCTTC
CASKGGHSDYGYTF
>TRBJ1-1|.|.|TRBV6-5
TGTGCCAGCAGTTACGATCATCGGGGTAACACTGAAGCTTTCTTT
CASSYDHRGNTEAFF
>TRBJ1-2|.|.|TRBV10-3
TGTGCCATCAAGGACCAGGGCGAAGGCTACACCTTC
CAIKDQGEGYTF
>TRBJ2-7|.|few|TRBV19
TGTGCCAGTAGTACCCAACAGGGCTACGAGCAGTACTTC
CASSTQQGYEQYF
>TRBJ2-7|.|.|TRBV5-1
TGCGCCAGCAGCCAATCAAGGTACGAGCAGTACTTC
CASSQSRYEQYF
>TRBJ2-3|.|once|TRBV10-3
TGTGCCATCAGTGAGTCTGCTAGCACAGATACGCAGTATTTT
CAISESASTDTQYF
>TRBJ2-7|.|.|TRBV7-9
TGTGCCAGCAGCGGCGTAGGAGCGGACACCTACGAGCAGTACTTC
CASSGVGADTYEQYF
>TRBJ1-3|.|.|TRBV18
TGTGCCAGCTCACCACGGAACAGGGCTGGAAACACCATATATTTT
CASSPRNRAGNTIYF